This T cell receptor (beta chain) was recorded in a study of cytomegalovirus exposure and HLA in healthy donors. This clone appeared a few times. What it binds is unknown. Study conclusions and caveats: A missense DCLRE1C variant was associated with V- and J-gene trimming of TCR beta chains in a later analysis, and an independent cohort replicated the association. Exclusion applied to some V segments, including TRBV6-2 and TRBV6-3, as they were indistinguishable. Reports indicated that the classifier achieved high specificity and sensitivity in diagnosing cytomegalovirus status.

Germline CDR1 is SNHLY and CDR2 is FYNNEI. Trimming took 7 bases from V and 3 from J, leaving 16 bases between them. This CDR3 comprises 15 residues. PCR amplification relied on 60 Vbeta primers (plus 13 Jbeta primers). The protocol was immunoSEQ multiplex PCR, while the TCRdb copy is restricted to in-frame clones and leaves out a portion. The sample records 160,000 or so clones, roughly 79% being singletons. The chain combines TRBV2 with TRBJ1-5, with a tentative D call TRBD1 (5 bases). Sequencing was performed on PBMCs. The source is a woman between 35 and 50 years old in good health and CMV-seronegative. The CDR3 DNA reads as TGTGCCAGCAACGTTAGGGGAGGGGTCAATCAGCCCCAGCATTTT. Translating it yields CASNVRGGVNQPQHF.